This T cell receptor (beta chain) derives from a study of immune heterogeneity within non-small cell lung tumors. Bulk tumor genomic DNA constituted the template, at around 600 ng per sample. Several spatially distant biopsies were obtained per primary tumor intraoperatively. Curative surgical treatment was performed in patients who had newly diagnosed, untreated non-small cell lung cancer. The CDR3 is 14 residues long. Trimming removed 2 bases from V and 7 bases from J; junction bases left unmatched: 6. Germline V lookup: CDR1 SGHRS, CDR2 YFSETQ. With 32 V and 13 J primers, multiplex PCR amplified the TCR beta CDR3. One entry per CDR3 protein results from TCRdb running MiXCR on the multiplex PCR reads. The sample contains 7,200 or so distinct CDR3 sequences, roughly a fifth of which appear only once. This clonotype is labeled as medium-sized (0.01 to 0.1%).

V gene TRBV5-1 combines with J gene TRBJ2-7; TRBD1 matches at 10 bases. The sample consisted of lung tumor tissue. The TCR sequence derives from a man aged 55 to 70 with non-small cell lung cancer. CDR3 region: CASSFDRGLGEQYF. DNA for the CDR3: TGCGCCAGCAGCTTCGACAGGGGGCTGGGGGAGCAGTACTTC.